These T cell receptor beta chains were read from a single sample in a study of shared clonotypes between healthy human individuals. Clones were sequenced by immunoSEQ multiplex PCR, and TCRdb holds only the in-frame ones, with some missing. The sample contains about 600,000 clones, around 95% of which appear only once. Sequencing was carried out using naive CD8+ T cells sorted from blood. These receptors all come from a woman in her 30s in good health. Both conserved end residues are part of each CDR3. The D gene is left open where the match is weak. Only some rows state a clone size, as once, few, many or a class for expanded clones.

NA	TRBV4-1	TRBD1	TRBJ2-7	TGCGCCAGCAGCCAAGAGGACAGGGGTTACGAGCAGTACTTC	CASSQEDRGYEQYF
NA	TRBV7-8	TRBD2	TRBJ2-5	TGTGCCAGCAGCTTACTTAGCGGGAGGGCCCAAGAGACCCAGTACTTC	CASSLLSGRAQETQYF
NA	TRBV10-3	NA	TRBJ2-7	TGTGCCATCGGTTTGGGGGGCCACTACGAGCAGTACTTC	CAIGLGGHYEQYF
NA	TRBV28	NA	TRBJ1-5	TGTGCCAGCAGTTCGGGGGCACGGCAGCCCCAGCATTTT	CASSSGARQPQHF
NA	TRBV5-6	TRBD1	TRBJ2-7	TGTGCCAGCAGCCACCCTGCGGGACAGGGCTACGAGCAGTACTTC	CASSHPAGQGYEQYF
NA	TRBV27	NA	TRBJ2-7	TGTGCCAGCAGTGCCATGGGGCCCCCGGCCGAGCAGTACTTC	CASSAMGPPAEQYF
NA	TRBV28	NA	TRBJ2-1	TGTGCCAGCAGTCTTTTTGATTTCCGGGAGAACTCCTACAATGAGCAGTTCTTC	CASSLFDFRENSYNEQFF
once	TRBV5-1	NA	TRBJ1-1	TGCGCCAGCAGCGGGAGGGTCATGGGGGAGGCGAACACTGAAGCTTTCTTT	CASSGRVMGEANTEAFF
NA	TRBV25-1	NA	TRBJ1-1	TGTGCCAGCAGTGAATATGGGGGTCCCTACCCCGCGAACACTGAAGCTTTCTTT	CASSEYGGPYPANTEAFF
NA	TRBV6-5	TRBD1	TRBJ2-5	TGTGCCAGCAGTCACGGGACAGACGAGACCCAGTACTTC	CASSHGTDETQYF
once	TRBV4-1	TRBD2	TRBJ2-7	TGCGCCAGCAGCCAAGTCGGGAGGGGCCACCCCTACGAGCAGTACTTC	CASSQVGRGHPYEQYF